This T cell receptor beta chain was observed in a study of T cells after yellow fever vaccination. Whole-study findings and limits: Post-booster repertoires contained most primary-vaccination clones again (about 95% CD4, about 90% CD8). The secondary T-cell response peaked on day 5, not day 15, but was weaker. Clonotypes found in both CD4 and CD8 compartments made up a small share.

The CDR3 spans 16 residues. V was shortened by 2 bases and J by 1 base, with 14 bases between the two germline ends. Germline CDR1 reads KGHSH; CDR2 reads LQKENI. As TCR cDNA was made by 5'RACE template switching, a universal primer site and UMIs were added. TCRdb re-called the 5' RACE reads with MiXCR, one entry per CDR3 protein. The profile shows under 400,000 distinct CDR3 sequences, around 10% of them singletons. As concerns this clonotype: Its antigen is unidentified.

Here the sequenced sample was PBMCs, taken on the day of the first yellow fever vaccination. This clonotype originated in a young man who received the YFV17D yellow fever vaccine. The chain is built from TRBV18 and TRBJ1-1, with D unclear. CDR3: CASSPRVGGENTEAFF. The CDR3 region has the DNA TGTGCCAGCTCACCAAGGGTAGGCGGCGAGAACACTGAAGCTTTCTTT.